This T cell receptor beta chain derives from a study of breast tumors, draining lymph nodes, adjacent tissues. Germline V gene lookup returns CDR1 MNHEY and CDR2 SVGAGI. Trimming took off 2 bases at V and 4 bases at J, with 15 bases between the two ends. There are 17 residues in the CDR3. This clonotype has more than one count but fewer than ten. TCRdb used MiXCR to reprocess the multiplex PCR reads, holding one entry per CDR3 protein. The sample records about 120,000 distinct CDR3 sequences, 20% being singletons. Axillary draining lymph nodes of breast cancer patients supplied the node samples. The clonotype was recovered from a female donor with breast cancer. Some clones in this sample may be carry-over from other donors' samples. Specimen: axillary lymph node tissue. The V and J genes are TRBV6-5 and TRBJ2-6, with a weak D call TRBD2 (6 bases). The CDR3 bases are TGTGCCAGCAGTTACACCGGGACTGCCGGGGGGGCCAACGTCCTGACTTTC. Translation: CASSYTGTAGGANVLTF.